This T cell receptor (beta chain) was sequenced for a study of low-dose radiotherapy and immunotherapy resistance in tumors. This CDR3 is 15 amino acids long. Germline V lookup: CDR1 MDHEN, CDR2 SYDVKM. V dropped 2 bases and J dropped 8 bases, with 16 bases sitting between them. This clonotype was seen many times. The time point is: before trial treatment. First-strand cDNA relied on TRAV- and TRBV-specific primers spanning alpha and beta chains. With a V-primer adapter and a constant-region primer, TCRs were amplified for approximately 20 PCR cycles. TCRdb passed the reads through MiXCR, listing each CDR3 protein once. In the table there are some 88,000 distinct CDR3 sequences, just under 9.5% of which are singletons.

The gene calls are TRBV28 and TRBJ2-1; the D gene is possibly TRBD2 (7 bases). This TCR derives from a male donor with prostate cancer. Source: PBMCs, taken before treatment. CDR3 in amino acids: CASSLGGAMNYEQFF. The CDR3 coding sequence is TGTGCCAGCAGTTTAGGGGGGGCCATGAACTATGAGCAGTTCTTC. Variable domain in full (rest from reference TRBV28 and TRBJ2-1): DVKVTQSSRYLVKRTGEKVFLECVQDMDHENMFWYRQDPGLGLRLIYFSYDVKMKEKGDIPEGYSVSREKKERFSLILESASTNQTSMYLCASSLGGAMNYEQFFGPGTRLTVL.